This is a list of T cell receptor beta chains from one sample in a study of cytomegalovirus exposure and HLA in healthy donors. The data were produced by immunoSEQ multiplex PCR, yet TCRdb's version contains in-frame clones alone and is incomplete. The table for this sample gives roughly 73,000 clones. The sequencing sample was made of PBMCs. Receptor source: a female donor in good health and CMV-seropositive. CDR3s include the opening cysteine and the closing phenylalanine or tryptophan. The D gene is left open where the match is weak.

CDR3nt: TGCGCCAGCAGTTCACCGCGGGGGACCTACGAGCAGTACTTC
CDR3aa: CASSSPRGTYEQYF
d_gene: TRBD2
v_gene: TRBV10-2
j_gene: TRBJ2-7

CDR3nt: TGTGCCAGCCAACGCTCGGACAGCCCTTGGAATGAGCAGTTCTTC
CDR3aa: CASQRSDSPWNEQFF
d_gene: NA
v_gene: TRBV25-1
j_gene: TRBJ2-1

CDR3nt: TGTGCCAGCAGCGTATACGGGAGAGGCATTCAGTACTTC
CDR3aa: CASSVYGRGIQYF
d_gene: NA
v_gene: TRBV9
j_gene: TRBJ2-4

CDR3nt: TGTGCCAGCAGCTCGGAGGACGAGACCCAGTACTTC
CDR3aa: CASSSEDETQYF
d_gene: NA
v_gene: TRBV5-6
j_gene: TRBJ2-5

CDR3nt: TGTGCTAGCAGCCCAAGCCCGGGGGATCTCGATCTGGGCGAGCAGTACTTC
CDR3aa: CASSPSPGDLDLGEQYF
d_gene: NA
v_gene: TRBV7-7
j_gene: TRBJ2-7

CDR3nt: TGTGCCAGCAGCCCGGTCGGAGGGGGCGGTCAGCCCCAGCATTTT
CDR3aa: CASSPVGGGGQPQHF
d_gene: TRBD1
v_gene: TRBV7-2
j_gene: TRBJ1-5

CDR3nt: TGTGCCAGCAGGCTCGGGGGGGGGCTCGATGAGCAGTTCTTC
CDR3aa: CASRLGGGLDEQFF
d_gene: TRBD2
v_gene: TRBV28
j_gene: TRBJ2-1

CDR3nt: TGTGCCAGCCGCCTAACTGAAAAACTGTTTTTT
CDR3aa: CASRLTEKLFF
d_gene: NA
v_gene: TRBV2
j_gene: TRBJ1-4

CDR3nt: TGTGCCAGCAGGAACGACAGGGACTACGAGCAGTACTTC
CDR3aa: CASRNDRDYEQYF
d_gene: TRBD1
v_gene: TRBV13
j_gene: TRBJ2-7

CDR3nt: TGTGCCAGCAGTGCTTCGGGGGGCGGAACTGAAGCTTTCTTT
CDR3aa: CASSASGGGTEAFF
d_gene: NA
v_gene: TRBV6-1
j_gene: TRBJ1-1

CDR3nt: TGTGCCAGCAGCTTATTTCACAGGGCTGGGGCCAACGTCCTGACTTTC
CDR3aa: CASSLFHRAGANVLTF
d_gene: NA
v_gene: TRBV7-8
j_gene: TRBJ2-6

CDR3nt: TGTGCCAGCAGCCTTGAGAGGGTGATGTGGGAGACCCAGTACTTC
CDR3aa: CASSLERVMWETQYF
d_gene: NA
v_gene: TRBV7-9
j_gene: TRBJ2-5

CDR3nt: TGCAGTGCTAGTTCTCCGGGAAGCGGGTTCTTC
CDR3aa: CSASSPGSGFF
d_gene: NA
v_gene: TRBV20-1
j_gene: TRBJ2-1

CDR3nt: TGTGCCAGTAACCGGGGGATCCACACAGATACGCAGTATTTT
CDR3aa: CASNRGIHTDTQYF
d_gene: NA
v_gene: TRBV19
j_gene: TRBJ2-3

CDR3nt: TGTGCCAGCAGTGAATCGTCCGGGGGGGCAGAGACCCAGTACTTC
CDR3aa: CASSESSGGAETQYF
d_gene: TRBD2
v_gene: TRBV6-1
j_gene: TRBJ2-5

CDR3nt: TGCGCCAGCAGACGGGACAGGGGAACTCCCAGCTCTGGGGCCAACGTCCTGACTTTC
CDR3aa: CASRRDRGTPSSGANVLTF
d_gene: TRBD1
v_gene: TRBV5-1
j_gene: TRBJ2-6

CDR3nt: TGTGCCAGCAGCTTGCCTAGCGGGACCAATGAGCAGTTCTTC
CDR3aa: CASSLPSGTNEQFF
d_gene: TRBD2
v_gene: TRBV5-6
j_gene: TRBJ2-1

CDR3nt: TGTGCCAGCAGTGCCAGGGGATGGCCTGAAGCTTTCTTT
CDR3aa: CASSARGWPEAFF
d_gene: NA
v_gene: TRBV6-5
j_gene: TRBJ1-1

CDR3nt: TGTGCCATCAGCGACACAGGGTTGGGGACAGATACGCAGTATTTT
CDR3aa: CAISDTGLGTDTQYF
d_gene: NA
v_gene: TRBV10-3
j_gene: TRBJ2-3

CDR3nt: TGTGCCAGTAGTATAGAGAGGGGGCGAAGCAATCAGCCCCAGCATTTT
CDR3aa: CASSIERGRSNQPQHF
d_gene: TRBD1
v_gene: TRBV19
j_gene: TRBJ1-5